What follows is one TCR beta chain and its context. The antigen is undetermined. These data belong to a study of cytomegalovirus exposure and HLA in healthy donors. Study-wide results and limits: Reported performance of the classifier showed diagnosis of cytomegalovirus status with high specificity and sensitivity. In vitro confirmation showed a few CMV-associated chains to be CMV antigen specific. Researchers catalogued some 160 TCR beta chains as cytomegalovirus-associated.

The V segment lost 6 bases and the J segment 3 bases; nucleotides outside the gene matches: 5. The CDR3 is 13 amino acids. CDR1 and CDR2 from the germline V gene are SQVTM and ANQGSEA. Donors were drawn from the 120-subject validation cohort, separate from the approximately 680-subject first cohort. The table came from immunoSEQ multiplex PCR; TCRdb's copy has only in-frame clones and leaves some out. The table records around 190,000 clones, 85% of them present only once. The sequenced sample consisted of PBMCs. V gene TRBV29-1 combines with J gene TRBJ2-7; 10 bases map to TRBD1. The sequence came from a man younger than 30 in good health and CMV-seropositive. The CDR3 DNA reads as TGCAGCGTCGGACAGGGGGAGGTCTACGAGCAGTACTTC. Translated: CSVGQGEVYEQYF.